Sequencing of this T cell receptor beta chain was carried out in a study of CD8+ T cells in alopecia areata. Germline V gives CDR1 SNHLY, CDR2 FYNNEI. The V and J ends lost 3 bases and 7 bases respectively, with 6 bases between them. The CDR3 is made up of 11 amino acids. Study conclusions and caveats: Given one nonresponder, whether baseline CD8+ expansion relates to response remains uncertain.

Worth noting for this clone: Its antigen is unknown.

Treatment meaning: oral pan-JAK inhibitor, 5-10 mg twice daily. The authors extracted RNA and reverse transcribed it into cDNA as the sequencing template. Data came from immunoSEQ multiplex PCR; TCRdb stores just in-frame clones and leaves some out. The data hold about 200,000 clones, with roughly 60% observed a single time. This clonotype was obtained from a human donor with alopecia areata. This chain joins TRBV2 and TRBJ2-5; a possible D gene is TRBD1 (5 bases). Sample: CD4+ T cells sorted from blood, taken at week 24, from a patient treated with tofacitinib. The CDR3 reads CASSEGRTQYF. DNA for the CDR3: TGTGCCAGCAGTGAGGGGCGGACCCAGTACTTC.